The sequence of this T cell receptor (beta chain) was determined in a study of cytomegalovirus exposure and HLA in healthy donors. Study-wide results and limits: Reports indicated that the classifier achieved high specificity and sensitivity in diagnosing cytomegalovirus status. A later analysis showed that HLA-associated TCR beta chains had undergone more clonal expansion than equally common others. The number of N-insertions in an Asian-associated ancestry cluster was reportedly below the 666-donor mean in a later analysis.

CDR3 size: 16 residues. CDR1 and CDR2 (germline): KGHSH, LQKENI. V dropped 4 bases and J dropped 4 bases, with 17 bases sitting between them. The sample holds a few counts of this clone. Its antigen remains unidentified. PCR amplification relied on 60 Vbeta primers (plus 13 Jbeta primers). Method: immunoSEQ multiplex PCR; TCRdb's copy keeps in-frame clones and lacks some. The data contain 90,000 to 140,000 clones, about 16% of them seen just once; the ten biggest clones take up 0.83%. The specimen was PBMCs. V and J are TRBV18 and TRBJ2-4; D may be TRBD2 (7 bases). The sequence was collected from a female donor in good health and CMV-seronegative. CDR3 in amino acids: CASSLMAGAVKNIQYF. CDR3 sequence (DNA): TGTGCCAGCTCACTAATGGCGGGGGCAGTTAAAAACATTCAGTACTTC.